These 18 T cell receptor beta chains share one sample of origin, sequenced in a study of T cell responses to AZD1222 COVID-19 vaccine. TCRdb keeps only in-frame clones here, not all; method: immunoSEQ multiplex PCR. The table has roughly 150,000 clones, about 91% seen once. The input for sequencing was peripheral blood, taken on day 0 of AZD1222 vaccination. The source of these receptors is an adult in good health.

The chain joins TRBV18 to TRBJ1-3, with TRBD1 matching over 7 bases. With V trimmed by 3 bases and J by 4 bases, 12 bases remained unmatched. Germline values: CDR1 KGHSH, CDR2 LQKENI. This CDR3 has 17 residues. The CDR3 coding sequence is TGTGCCAGCTCACCTTCTGGGACAGCGCGAAAGGGAAACACCATATATTTT. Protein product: CASSPSGTARKGNTIYF.

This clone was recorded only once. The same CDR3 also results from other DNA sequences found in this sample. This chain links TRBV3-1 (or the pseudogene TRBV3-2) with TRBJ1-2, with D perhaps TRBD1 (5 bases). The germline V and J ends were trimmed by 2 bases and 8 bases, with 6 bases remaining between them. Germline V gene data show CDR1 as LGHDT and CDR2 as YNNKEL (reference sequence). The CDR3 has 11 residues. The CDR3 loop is CASSQRGGYTF. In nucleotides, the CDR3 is TGTGCCAGCAGCCAACGGGGGGGCTACACCTTC.

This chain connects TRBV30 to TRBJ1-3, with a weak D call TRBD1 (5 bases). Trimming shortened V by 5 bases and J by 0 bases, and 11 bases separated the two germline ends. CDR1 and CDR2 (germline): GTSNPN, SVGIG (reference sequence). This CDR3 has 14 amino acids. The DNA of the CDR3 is TGTGCCTGGTTACAGGACCACTCTGGAAACACCATATATTTT. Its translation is CAWLQDHSGNTIYF.

The CDR3 sequence: CASSGVGGKNNEQFF. CDR3 DNA sequence: TGTGCCAGCAGCGGGGTGGGAGGGAAAAACAATGAGCAGTTCTTC. This chain uses TRBV4-2 with TRBJ2-1, with TRBD2 matching over 7 bases. The CDR3 sequence is 15 residues long. The germline CDR1 and CDR2 sequences are LGHNA and YNFKEQ. V gave up 5 bases and J gave up 5 bases; unmatched junction bases: 9.

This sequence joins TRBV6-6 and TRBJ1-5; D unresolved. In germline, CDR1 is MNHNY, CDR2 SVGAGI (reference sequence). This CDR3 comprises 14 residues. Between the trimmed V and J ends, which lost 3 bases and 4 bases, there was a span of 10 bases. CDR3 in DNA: TGTGCCAGCAGTTATACGACGGATAATCAGCCCCAGCATTTT. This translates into CASSYTTDNQPQHF.

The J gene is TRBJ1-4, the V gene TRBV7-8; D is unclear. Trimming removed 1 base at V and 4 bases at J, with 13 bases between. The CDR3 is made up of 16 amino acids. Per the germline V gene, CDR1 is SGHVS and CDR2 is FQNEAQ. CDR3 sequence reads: CASSLGGGPRNEKLFF. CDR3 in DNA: TGTGCCAGCAGCTTAGGCGGCGGTCCACGTAATGAAAAACTGTTTTTT.

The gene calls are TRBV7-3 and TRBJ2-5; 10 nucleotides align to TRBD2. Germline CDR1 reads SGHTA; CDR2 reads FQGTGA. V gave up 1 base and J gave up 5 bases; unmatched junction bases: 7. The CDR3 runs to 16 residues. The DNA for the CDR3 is TGTGCCAGCAGCTTAAGTGTAGCGGGGGGCCGGGAGACCCAGTACTTC. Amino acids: CASSLSVAGGRETQYF.

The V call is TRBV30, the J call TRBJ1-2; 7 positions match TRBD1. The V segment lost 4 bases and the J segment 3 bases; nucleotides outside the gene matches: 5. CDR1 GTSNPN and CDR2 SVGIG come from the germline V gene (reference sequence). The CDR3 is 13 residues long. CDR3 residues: CAWKGRGHYGYTF. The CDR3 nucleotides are TGTGCCTGGAAAGGAAGGGGGCACTATGGCTACACCTTC. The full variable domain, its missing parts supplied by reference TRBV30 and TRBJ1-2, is SQTIHQWPATLVQPVGSPLSLECTVEGTSNPNLYWYRQAAGRGLQLLFYSVGIGQISSEVPQNLSASRPQDRQFILSSKKLLLSDSGFYLCAWKGRGHYGYTFGSGTRLTVV.

This chain's CDR3 is CAISDLAGNTDTQYF. In nucleotides, the CDR3 is TGTGCCATCAGTGATCTAGCGGGGAACACAGATACGCAGTATTTT. J is TRBJ2-3 and V is TRBV10-3; 9 bases fit TRBD2. The CDR3 spans 15 residues. J was trimmed by 2 bases and V by 3 bases; bases with no gene match: 3. Germline V gene sequence: CDR1 ENHRY, CDR2 SYGVKD.

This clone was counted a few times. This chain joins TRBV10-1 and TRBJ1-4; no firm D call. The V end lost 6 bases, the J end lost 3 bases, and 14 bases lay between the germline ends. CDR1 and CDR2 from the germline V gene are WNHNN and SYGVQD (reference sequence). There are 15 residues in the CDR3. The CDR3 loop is CASREVRASNEKLFF. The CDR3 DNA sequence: TGCGCCAGCAGAGAAGTCCGGGCATCTAATGAAAAACTGTTTTTT.

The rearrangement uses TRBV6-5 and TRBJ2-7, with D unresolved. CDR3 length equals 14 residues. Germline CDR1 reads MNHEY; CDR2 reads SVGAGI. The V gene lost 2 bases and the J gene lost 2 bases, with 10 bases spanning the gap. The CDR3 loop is CASSYGQVTYEQYF. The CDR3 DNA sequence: TGTGCCAGCAGTTACGGGCAGGTTACCTACGAGCAGTACTTC.

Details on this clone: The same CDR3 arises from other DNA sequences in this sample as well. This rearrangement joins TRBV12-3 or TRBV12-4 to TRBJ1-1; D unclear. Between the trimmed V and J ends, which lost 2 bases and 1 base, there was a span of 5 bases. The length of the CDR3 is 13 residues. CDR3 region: CASSLSPNTEAFF. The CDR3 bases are TGTGCCAGCAGTTTAAGCCCGAACACTGAAGCTTTCTTT.

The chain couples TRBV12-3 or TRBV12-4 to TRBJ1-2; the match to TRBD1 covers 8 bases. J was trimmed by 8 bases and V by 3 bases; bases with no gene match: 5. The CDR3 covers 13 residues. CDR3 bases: TGTGCCAGCAGTTTCAGGGGGCCATGGGGCTACACCTTC. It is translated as CASSFRGPWGYTF.

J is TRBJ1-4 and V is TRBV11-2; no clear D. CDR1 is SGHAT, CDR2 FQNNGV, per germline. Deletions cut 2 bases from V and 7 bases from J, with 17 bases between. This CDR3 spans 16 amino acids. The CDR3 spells CASSLMYGMGGEKLFF. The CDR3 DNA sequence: TGTGCCAGCAGCTTAATGTACGGGATGGGTGGTGAAAAACTGTTTTTT.

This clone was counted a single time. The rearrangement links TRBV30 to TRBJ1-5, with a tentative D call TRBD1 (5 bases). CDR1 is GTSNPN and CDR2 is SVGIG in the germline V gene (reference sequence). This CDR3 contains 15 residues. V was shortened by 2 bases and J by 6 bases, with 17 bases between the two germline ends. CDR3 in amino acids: CAWSLWTERGQPQHF. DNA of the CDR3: TGTGCCTGGAGTCTATGGACTGAGAGGGGTCAGCCCCAGCATTTT. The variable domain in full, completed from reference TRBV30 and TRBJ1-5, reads SQTIHQWPATLVQPVGSPLSLECTVEGTSNPNLYWYRQAAGRGLQLLFYSVGIGQISSEVPQNLSASRPQDRQFILSSKKLLLSDSGFYLCAWSLWTERGQPQHFGDGTRLSIL.

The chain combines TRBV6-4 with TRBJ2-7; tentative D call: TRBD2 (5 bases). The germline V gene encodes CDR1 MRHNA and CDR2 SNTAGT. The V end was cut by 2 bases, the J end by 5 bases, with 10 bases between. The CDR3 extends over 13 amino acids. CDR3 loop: CASSDPGLDEQYF. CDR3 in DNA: TGTGCCAGCAGTGACCCGGGGTTAGACGAGCAGTACTTC.

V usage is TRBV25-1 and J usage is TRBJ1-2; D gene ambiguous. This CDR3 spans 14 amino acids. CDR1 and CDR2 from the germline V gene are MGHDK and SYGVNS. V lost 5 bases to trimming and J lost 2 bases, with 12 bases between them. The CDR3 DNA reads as TGTGCCAGCAGTACCACACCTTTCAACTATGGCTACACCTTC. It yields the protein CASSTTPFNYGYTF.

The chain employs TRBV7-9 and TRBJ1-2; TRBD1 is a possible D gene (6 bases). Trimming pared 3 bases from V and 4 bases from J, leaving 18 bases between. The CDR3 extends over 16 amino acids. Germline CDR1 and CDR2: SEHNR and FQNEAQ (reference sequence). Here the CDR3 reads CASSFHRVGVGYGYTF. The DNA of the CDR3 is TGTGCCAGCAGCTTCCACAGGGTTGGAGTGGGCTATGGCTACACCTTC.